This entry is about one T cell receptor (beta chain). Its antigen remains unidentified. The input lacks base qualities; no much larger clone sits a single base away. Collaborating institutions collected whole blood in K2EDTA tubes following their own protocols. For TCRbeta analysis, collaborator samples were shipped as frozen whole blood, as isolated PBMCs, or as DNA extracted from either sample type. This record comes from a study of blood T cell repertoires in COVID-19 (dated by TCRdb to 2020 to 2021). Turning to the overall study: The collaborator samples originated in the United States, Italy and Spain and spanned the acute and convalescent phases of COVID-19. The sample metadata nearly always contained a de-identified subject ID, COVID-19 status, age in years and sex. A freely available public database, intended as a resource for researchers studying the immune response to SARS-CoV-2, is where the repertoires were released. Where available, HLA class I and class II types were obtained from metadata supplied by the sample provider rather than from assay-based typing. The dataset comprised deeply sampled blood TCRbeta repertoires from subjects exposed to, actively infected with, or recovered from COVID-19. Samples came from the ongoing ImmuneRACE study (first 160 participants) plus 1,254 subjects from 6 global collaborators. The material from the prospective study consisted of cDNA or gDNA derived from T cells, B-cell-depleted T cells, or PBMCs. The study at large found these results: How much clinical and demographic metadata was included differed by source and by participant, and the metadata was provided uncurated.

TCRbeta CDR3 regions were amplified from genomic DNA using the immunoSEQ Assay, a bias-controlled multiplex PCR. In the original analysis: Within the assay, amplification of reference gene primers was used to estimate how many nucleated cells each sample contained. Sequence reads were collapsed and filtered to measure the absolute abundance of every unique TCRbeta CDR3 rearrangement. For each sample, productive Simpson clonality was calculated as the square root of Simpson's diversity index over productive rearrangements. TCRdb limited this immuneACCESS table to in-frame rearrangements with V and J called. A share of clones is missing; checked studies link under half to unresolved V genes, and the rest is unexplained. The DNA gave D and trimming, while V, J and clone size come from that table. The sample table contains 210,000 or so clones; only one count was recorded for approximately 80% of them. 15% to 20% of the sample lies in the top ten.

Material: peripheral blood. The clonotype originates from a woman of 80 years or more with active or convalescent COVID-19.

In nucleotides, the sequence is TGTGCCAGCAGTTTGAGCCCTTATGGCTACACCTTC. It specifies CASSLSPYGYTF. The chain is encoded by TRBV12-3 or TRBV12-4 joined to TRBJ1-2, with no confident D gene call. The CDR3 has 12 amino acids, counting the end cysteine and phenylalanine. Of the read, only the CDR3 DNA is kept; its 36 bases are in frame from base 1. V drops 3 bases and J drops 5 bases, leaving 7 bases in between.